This T cell receptor (beta chain) originates from a study of type 1 regulatory T cells. Study at large: T-allo10 is an in vitro-generated, Tr1-enriched CD4 T cell product specific for alloantigen.

The graft donor-derived T-allo10 cells reportedly recognize host alloantigens, are anergic, and suppress alloantigen-specifically. The CDR3 consists of 17 residues. Germline V gene data show CDR1 as MGHRA and CDR2 as YSYEKL. V was cut by 4 bases and J by 5 bases, with 24 bases left in between. Via MiXCR, TCRdb re-called the reads, giving one row per CDR3 protein. The data contain 60,000 to 70,000 distinct CDR3 sequences, 63% of them singletons. A remark on this clonotype: The antigen remains unidentified.

Sequencing used cultured T cells, either the whole culture or a sorted T cell fraction (not recorded which). Noted subset: Tr1-enriched cell product generated in vitro against host alloantigens. The gene calls are TRBV4-1 and TRBJ2-7; D is perhaps TRBD2 (6 bases). The source is a human donor in good health. CDR3 nucleotide sequence: TGCGCCAGCAGCCCTGGATTGGGACTGAACGTTGCCCACGAGCAGTACTTC. Its protein product is CASSPGLGLNVAHEQYF.